This T cell receptor beta chain stems from a study of blood T cell repertoires in COVID-19. The CDR3 contains 13 residues. The ends were cut back, 5 bases at V and 4 bases at J, with 11 bases in the middle. Repertoires were generated with immunoSEQ multiplex PCR, while TCRdb's copy carries only in-frame clones and drops some. The sample yields over 300,000 clones, over 75% seen once. Sequenced input: PBMCs or T cells enriched from blood (not recorded which). J is TRBJ1-2 and V is TRBV12-3 or TRBV12-4; no firm D call. This sequence was found in a woman aged 18-35 years who had recovered from COVID-19. In DNA, the CDR3 is TGTGCCAGCAGTCGAGGGTCGGGCTATGGCTACACCTTC. Amino acid sequence: CASSRGSGYGYTF.